This T cell receptor (beta chain) was recorded in a study of blood T cell repertoires in COVID-19. The CDR3 consists of 14 residues. Trimming at V came to 2 bases and at J to 3 bases, leaving 3 bases not matched to a gene. Germline assignment: CDR1 ENHRY and CDR2 SYGVKD. The method was immunoSEQ multiplex PCR; TCRdb's version includes in-frame clones alone and lacks a portion of them. The table includes approximately 410,000 clones, just over 85% detected once. The sequencing input was peripheral blood. This chain uses TRBV10-3 with TRBJ1-2; TRBD1 aligns across 7 bases. This TCR was recovered from a young woman with active or convalescent COVID-19. As DNA, the CDR3 is TGTGCCATCAGTGAGGGCAGGGGGGACTATGGCTACACCTTC. The encoded protein is CAISEGRGDYGYTF.